Described below is a single T cell receptor beta chain sequence and its context. The antigen remains unidentified. This sample stems from a study of T cell responses to AZD1222 COVID-19 vaccine. Study-level information: Second-dose groups at about 4 or about 12 weeks were pooled.

The CDR3 covers 18 residues. The germline V gene has CDR1 SGHTA and CDR2 FQGTGA. V dropped 1 base and J dropped 0 bases, with 15 bases sitting between them. Using immunoSEQ multiplex PCR, the repertoire was profiled, and TCRdb retains in-frame clones only, with some absent. The profile covers some 90,000 clones, with about 90% appearing a single time and less than 20% taken by the ten largest. Study outcomes and limitations: As reported, nearly half of all spike-specific TCRs target variant regions that are unmutated.

This receptor was obtained from an adult in good health. The gene calls are TRBV7-3 and TRBJ2-2; D may be TRBD2 (6 bases). Sequences were derived from peripheral blood, sampled on day 0 of AZD1222 vaccination. The CDR3 DNA reads as TGTGCCAGCAGCTTAAAGTTAGCGGTTATAGCGAACACCGGGGAGCTGTTTTTT. It codes for CASSLKLAVIANTGELFF.